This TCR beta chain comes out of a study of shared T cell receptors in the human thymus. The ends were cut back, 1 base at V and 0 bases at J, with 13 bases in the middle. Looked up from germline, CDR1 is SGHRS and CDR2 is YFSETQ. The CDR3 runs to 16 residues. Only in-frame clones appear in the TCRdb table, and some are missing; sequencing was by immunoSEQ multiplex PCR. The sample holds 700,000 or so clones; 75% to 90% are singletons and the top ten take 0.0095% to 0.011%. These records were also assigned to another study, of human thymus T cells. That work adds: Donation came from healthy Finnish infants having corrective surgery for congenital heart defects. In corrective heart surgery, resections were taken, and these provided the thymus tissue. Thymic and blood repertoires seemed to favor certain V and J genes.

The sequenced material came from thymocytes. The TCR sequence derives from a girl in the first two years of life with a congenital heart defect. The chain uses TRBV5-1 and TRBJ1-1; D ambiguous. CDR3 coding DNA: TGCGCCAGCAGCTTGAGCTACGGGATGCTGAACACTGAAGCTTTCTTT. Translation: CASSLSYGMLNTEAFF.